This TCR beta chain is drawn from a study of PD-L1 blockade in urothelial cancer. The overall study: Patients commenced atezolizumab in about 2014, and it was given at 1,200 mg intravenously every 3 weeks. Twenty-five of the 29 patients were men with bladder-origin urothelial cancer. Chemotherapy regimens numbering 0 to 3 had been given to patients.

The time point was: peripheral blood 6 weeks after treatment start. Urothelial carcinoma affected the patients, and it was locally advanced or metastatic. The CDR3 spans 14 residues. CDR1 is SGHDT and CDR2 is YYEEEE in the germline V gene. V dropped 2 bases and J dropped 8 bases, with 16 bases sitting between them. The method was immunoSEQ multiplex PCR; TCRdb's version includes in-frame clones alone and lacks a portion of them. This sample has 75,000 to 100,000 clones; over 65% occur once, and the top ten carry around 7.7%. The chain carries TRBV5-6 and TRBJ1-2; unclear D gene. Sequences were derived from PBMCs, sampled around atezolizumab (anti-PD-L1) treatment. The clonotype originates from a man aged 70 or older with urothelial cancer. CDR3 DNA: TGTGCCAGCAGCTTCGGAGGAAACCTTGGGGGCTACACCTTC. This encodes CASSFGGNLGGYTF.